The 2 T cell receptor beta chains below were found in one sample sequenced in a study of technical replicates of blood from a few donors. TCRdb keeps only in-frame clones here, not all; method: immunoSEQ multiplex PCR. The sample shows about 53,000 clones, roughly 84% of them seen only once. Source material: PBMCs. These receptors came from a human donor in good health. Some clones in this sample may be carry-over from other donors' samples.

V usage is TRBV7-7 and J usage is TRBJ2-1, with D uncertain. The V end was cut by 5 bases, the J end by 0 bases, with 8 bases between. This CDR3 region has 14 residues. CDR1 is SSHAT, CDR2 FNYEAQ, per germline (reference sequence). The chain's CDR3 is CASSPFSSYNEQFF. CDR3 DNA sequence: TGTGCCAGCAGCCCCTTCTCCTCCTACAATGAGCAGTTCTTC.

The V call is TRBV29-1, the J call TRBJ1-4, with D possibly being TRBD1 (6 bases). CDR3 length: 13 residues. CDR1 and CDR2 (germline): SQVTM, ANQGSEA. V dropped 1 base and J dropped 3 bases, with 6 bases sitting between them. The CDR3 loop reads CSVEGTANEKLFF. The DNA of the CDR3 is TGCAGCGTTGAAGGGACAGCTAATGAAAAACTGTTTTTT.